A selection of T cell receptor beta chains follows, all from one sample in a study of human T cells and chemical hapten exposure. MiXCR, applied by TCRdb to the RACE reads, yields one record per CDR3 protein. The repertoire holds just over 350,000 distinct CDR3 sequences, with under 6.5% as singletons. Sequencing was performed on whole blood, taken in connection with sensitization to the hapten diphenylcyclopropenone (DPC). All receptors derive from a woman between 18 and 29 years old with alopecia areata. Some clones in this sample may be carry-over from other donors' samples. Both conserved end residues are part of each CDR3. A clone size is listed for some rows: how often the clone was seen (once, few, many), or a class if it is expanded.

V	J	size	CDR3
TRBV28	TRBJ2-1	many	CASSSSDRTYNEQFF
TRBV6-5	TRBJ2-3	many	CASRDGGASTDTQYF
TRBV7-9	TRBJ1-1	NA	CASSLIRGTEAFF
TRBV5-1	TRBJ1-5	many	CASSLAGDNQPQHF
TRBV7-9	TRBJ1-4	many	CASSEETWELFF
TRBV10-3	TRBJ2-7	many	CAISESLTGGLGEQYF
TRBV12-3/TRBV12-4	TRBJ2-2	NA	CASSFLSRRNTGELFF
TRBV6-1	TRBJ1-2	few	CASGQGDYGYTF
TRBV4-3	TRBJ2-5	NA	CASSQAWGPLETQYF
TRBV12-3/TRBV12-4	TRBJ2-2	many	CASSRQGLFTGELFF
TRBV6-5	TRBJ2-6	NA	CASSYNSRGASGANVLTF
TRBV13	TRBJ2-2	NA	CASSSKLGLAEVTEELFF
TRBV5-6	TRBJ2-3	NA	CASSLEGQTTDTQYF
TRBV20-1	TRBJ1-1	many	CSAKTGANTEAFF
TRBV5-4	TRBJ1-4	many	CASSLMTPAATNEKLFF
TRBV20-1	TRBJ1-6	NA	CSAARGIGGSPLHF
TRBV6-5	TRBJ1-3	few	CASTREGRSGNTIYF
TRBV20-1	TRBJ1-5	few	CSASKRGVSNQPQHF
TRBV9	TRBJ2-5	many	CASSVDVAGQETQYF
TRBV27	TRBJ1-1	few	CASSSSSGQGETEAFF
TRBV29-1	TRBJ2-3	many	CSVGPPADTQYF
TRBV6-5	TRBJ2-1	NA	CASSQFGNEQFF
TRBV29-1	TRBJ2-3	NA	CSVEVGDGTDTQYF
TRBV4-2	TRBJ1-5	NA	CASSQSFAGSQPQHF
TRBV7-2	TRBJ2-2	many	CASAIGTGFGTGELFF
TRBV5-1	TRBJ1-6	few	CASSFSWTEESDSPLHF
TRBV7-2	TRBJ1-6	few	CASSPVGLIRGKLGTPLHF
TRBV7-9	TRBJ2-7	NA	CASSRLSSYEQYF
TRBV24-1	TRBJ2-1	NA	CATSDGGAYNEQFF
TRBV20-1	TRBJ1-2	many	CSALTGSGTSGHYGYTF
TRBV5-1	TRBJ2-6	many	CASSLMTGAGANVLTF
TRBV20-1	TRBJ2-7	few	CSASPVVFMVDEQYF
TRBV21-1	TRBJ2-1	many	CASSKALEGLSYNEQFF
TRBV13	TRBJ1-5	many	CASSFHRGHGQPQHF
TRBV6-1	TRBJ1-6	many	CASNPTLTTGLYYNSPLHF
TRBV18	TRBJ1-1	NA	CASSPREKGNTEAFF
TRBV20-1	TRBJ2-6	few	CSAIWRGTGANVLTF
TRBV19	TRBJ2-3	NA	CASSMRGLAMDLTDTQYF
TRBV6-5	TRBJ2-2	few	CASSYSWLRGTGELFF
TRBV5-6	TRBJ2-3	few	CASSPAGADTQYF
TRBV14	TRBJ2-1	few	CASSPGPEQFF
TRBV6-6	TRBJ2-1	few	CASSYTRPEHYNEQFF
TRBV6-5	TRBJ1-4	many	CASSRTDSNEKLFF
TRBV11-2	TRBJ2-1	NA	CASSLGVVSSYNEQFF
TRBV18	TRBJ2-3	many	CASSPSDTQYF
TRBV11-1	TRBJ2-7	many	CASSLRGGGGYEQYF
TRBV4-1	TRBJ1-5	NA	CASSQEPGNQPQHF